This is a list of T cell receptor beta chains from one sample in a study of blood T cell repertoires in COVID-19. Some clones are missing from TCRdb's copy, which holds only in-frame ones; the method was immunoSEQ multiplex PCR. The profile shows 130,000 to 150,000 clones, around 83% of them singletons. The sequenced sample was peripheral blood. Receptors originate from a human donor with acute or convalescent COVID-19. The donor label of this sample is uncertain. The CDR3 runs from the conserved cysteine through the conserved F or W. Fields, in order: J gene, D gene, clone size, V gene, CDR3 DNA, CDR3 protein. The D gene is left open where the match is weak. Rows give clone size only sometimes, using once, few, many, or a class for an expanded clone.

j_gene: TRBJ1-5; d_gene: TRBD1; abundance: -; v_gene: TRBV6-5; CDR3nt: TGTGCCAGCTGGGGAGGACAGGGGGATAATCAGCCCCAGCATTTT; CDR3aa: CASWGGQGDNQPQHF
j_gene: TRBJ1-2; d_gene: TRBD1; abundance: -; v_gene: TRBV7-8; CDR3nt: TGTGCCAGCAGCTTACCCCCTGTCGGCGACAGGGAAACGAACTATGGCTACACCTTC; CDR3aa: CASSLPPVGDRETNYGYTF
j_gene: TRBJ1-6; d_gene: -; abundance: few; v_gene: TRBV6-5; CDR3nt: TGTGCCAGCAGCCCCCCAGGGGACAATAATTCACCCCTCCACTTT; CDR3aa: CASSPPGDNNSPLHF
j_gene: TRBJ1-4; d_gene: -; abundance: -; v_gene: TRBV30; CDR3nt: TGTGCCTGTGACTTGGGGAGTGAAAAACTGTTTTTT; CDR3aa: CACDLGSEKLFF
j_gene: TRBJ1-2; d_gene: -; abundance: -; v_gene: TRBV30; CDR3nt: TGTGCCTGGAGCGATAAAACACAGGGACGCTATGGCTACACCTTC; CDR3aa: CAWSDKTQGRYGYTF
j_gene: TRBJ2-5; d_gene: -; abundance: -; v_gene: TRBV5-1; CDR3nt: TGCGCCAGCAGCTTGGTCGAGGAGACCCAGTACTTC; CDR3aa: CASSLVEETQYF
j_gene: TRBJ2-7; d_gene: TRBD1; abundance: -; v_gene: TRBV28; CDR3nt: TGTGCCAGCACCCCACAGGGGTGGGGGTACGAGCAGTACTTC; CDR3aa: CASTPQGWGYEQYF
j_gene: TRBJ2-1; d_gene: TRBD2; abundance: -; v_gene: TRBV4-1; CDR3nt: TGCGCCAGCAGCCCTATCCCGGGACTAGCGGAACAGCCCACCTACAATGAGCAGTTCTTC; CDR3aa: CASSPIPGLAEQPTYNEQFF
j_gene: TRBJ1-3; d_gene: -; abundance: -; v_gene: TRBV19; CDR3nt: TGTGCCAGCGCCCCCCAGGGCTCATTCTCTGGAAACACCATATATTTT; CDR3aa: CASAPQGSFSGNTIYF
j_gene: TRBJ2-5; d_gene: -; abundance: -; v_gene: TRBV18; CDR3nt: TGTGCCAGCTCACCACTCGGTCCCCAAGAGACCCAGTACTTC; CDR3aa: CASSPLGPQETQYF
j_gene: TRBJ1-1; d_gene: -; abundance: -; v_gene: TRBV18; CDR3nt: TGTGCCAGCTCACCTTCGGGACATATAAACACTGAAGCTTTCTTT; CDR3aa: CASSPSGHINTEAFF
j_gene: TRBJ1-5; d_gene: -; abundance: -; v_gene: TRBV7-2; CDR3nt: TGTGCCAGCAGCTTACCTTTGGGAATAGGAGGGCCCCAGCATTTT; CDR3aa: CASSLPLGIGGPQHF
j_gene: TRBJ1-3; d_gene: -; abundance: -; v_gene: TRBV25-1; CDR3nt: TGTGCCAGCAGTGATCTGGGACTGAGTGGAAACACCATATATTTT; CDR3aa: CASSDLGLSGNTIYF
j_gene: TRBJ1-4; d_gene: TRBD1; abundance: -; v_gene: TRBV19; CDR3nt: TGTGCCAGTAGTATTAGGACAGGGGTTGAAAAACTGTTTTTT; CDR3aa: CASSIRTGVEKLFF
j_gene: TRBJ2-7; d_gene: TRBD1; abundance: once; v_gene: TRBV4-3; CDR3nt: TGCGCCAGCAGTCCCCAGGGGACAGGGGCCTACGAGCAGTACTTC; CDR3aa: CASSPQGTGAYEQYF
j_gene: TRBJ2-3; d_gene: -; abundance: -; v_gene: TRBV3-1/TRBV3-2; CDR3nt: TGTGCCAGCAGTCTCATGAGGGTAGGCTCAGATACGCAGTATTTT; CDR3aa: CASSLMRVGSDTQYF
j_gene: TRBJ2-7; d_gene: -; abundance: -; v_gene: TRBV2; CDR3nt: TGTGCCAGCAGTGTTAAGGCGGGCGAGCAGTACTTC; CDR3aa: CASSVKAGEQYF
j_gene: TRBJ2-3; d_gene: TRBD2; abundance: -; v_gene: TRBV10-3; CDR3nt: TGTGCCATCCTAAAGGGCGGGAGCGCAGATACGCAGTATTTT; CDR3aa: CAILKGGSADTQYF
j_gene: TRBJ2-3; d_gene: TRBD2; abundance: once; v_gene: TRBV6-5; CDR3nt: TGTGCCAGCAGGACTAGCGGGAGTTCAACAGATACGCAGTATTTT; CDR3aa: CASRTSGSSTDTQYF
j_gene: TRBJ1-1; d_gene: -; abundance: -; v_gene: TRBV7-2; CDR3nt: TGTGCCAGCAGCTTAGGGACAGTAAGGAACACTGAAGCTTTCTTT; CDR3aa: CASSLGTVRNTEAFF
j_gene: TRBJ2-7; d_gene: TRBD1; abundance: -; v_gene: TRBV5-1; CDR3nt: TGCGCCAGCAGCAGGACAGGGACCTACGAGCAGTACTTC; CDR3aa: CASSRTGTYEQYF
j_gene: TRBJ1-1; d_gene: -; abundance: -; v_gene: TRBV6-4; CDR3nt: TGTGCCAGCAGTGTAAGGGGGAACACTGAAGCTTTCTTT; CDR3aa: CASSVRGNTEAFF
j_gene: TRBJ1-5; d_gene: TRBD1; abundance: -; v_gene: TRBV12-5; CDR3nt: TGTGCTAGTGGTTTGGTTGTACAGGGGGGGCAGCCCCAGCATTTT; CDR3aa: CASGLVVQGGQPQHF
j_gene: TRBJ1-4; d_gene: TRBD1; abundance: -; v_gene: TRBV19; CDR3nt: TGTGCCAGTAGTGGACAGGGAGGAACTAATGAAAAACTGTTTTTT; CDR3aa: CASSGQGGTNEKLFF
j_gene: TRBJ2-1; d_gene: -; abundance: -; v_gene: TRBV11-2; CDR3nt: TGTGCCAGCAGCTTAGAAACCTACTCCTACAATGAGCAGTTCTTC; CDR3aa: CASSLETYSYNEQFF
j_gene: TRBJ1-1; d_gene: -; abundance: -; v_gene: TRBV6-6; CDR3nt: TGTGCCAGCAGTGGAACGGGAGGAACTGAAGCTTTCTTT; CDR3aa: CASSGTGGTEAFF
j_gene: TRBJ2-1; d_gene: -; abundance: once; v_gene: TRBV5-1; CDR3nt: TGCGCCAGCAGCTCAGCGGTGAACTCCTACAATGAGCAGTTCTTC; CDR3aa: CASSSAVNSYNEQFF
j_gene: TRBJ1-3; d_gene: TRBD1; abundance: -; v_gene: TRBV7-9; CDR3nt: TGTGCCAGCAGCTCAACGACAGGGAAAACTGGAAACACCATATATTTT; CDR3aa: CASSSTTGKTGNTIYF
j_gene: TRBJ1-3; d_gene: TRBD1; abundance: -; v_gene: TRBV5-1; CDR3nt: TGCGCCAGCCGACCCGGGACAGAGGGAAACACCATATATTTT; CDR3aa: CASRPGTEGNTIYF
j_gene: TRBJ1-6; d_gene: -; abundance: -; v_gene: TRBV6-6; CDR3nt: TGTGCCAGCAGGGGGGGCTATAATTCACCCCTCCACTTT; CDR3aa: CASRGGYNSPLHF
j_gene: TRBJ1-2; d_gene: -; abundance: -; v_gene: TRBV5-6; CDR3nt: TGTGCCAGCAGCTTGGATGGCAGGAACTATGGCTACACCTTC; CDR3aa: CASSLDGRNYGYTF
j_gene: TRBJ1-2; d_gene: -; abundance: -; v_gene: TRBV4-3; CDR3nt: TGCGCCAGCAGCCAAGATCAGGCCGAAGCATATGGCTACACCTTC; CDR3aa: CASSQDQAEAYGYTF
j_gene: TRBJ2-3; d_gene: -; abundance: -; v_gene: TRBV18; CDR3nt: TGTGCCAGCTCACCAAGGAGCGGGAGCACAGATACGCAGTATTTT; CDR3aa: CASSPRSGSTDTQYF
j_gene: TRBJ2-1; d_gene: TRBD2; abundance: -; v_gene: TRBV7-2; CDR3nt: TGTGCCAGCAGCTTGACTAGCCCCCCACACAATGAGCAGTTCTTC; CDR3aa: CASSLTSPPHNEQFF
j_gene: TRBJ1-3; d_gene: TRBD1; abundance: -; v_gene: TRBV28; CDR3nt: TGTGCCAGCAGCCCCGGGACAGCCTCTGGAAACACCATATATTTT; CDR3aa: CASSPGTASGNTIYF
j_gene: TRBJ1-1; d_gene: -; abundance: once; v_gene: TRBV12-3/TRBV12-4; CDR3nt: TGTGCCAGCAGCTCCAACAGGGTTACTGAAGCTTTCTTT; CDR3aa: CASSSNRVTEAFF
j_gene: TRBJ1-2; d_gene: -; abundance: once; v_gene: TRBV7-9; CDR3nt: TGTGCCAGCAGCGCGCCCGGTCCAACCATCAACTATGGCTACACCTTC; CDR3aa: CASSAPGPTINYGYTF
j_gene: TRBJ1-3; d_gene: -; abundance: -; v_gene: TRBV6-1; CDR3nt: TGTGCCAGCAGTGAAGCGGGGACATTCTTAAACACCATATATTTT; CDR3aa: CASSEAGTFLNTIYF
j_gene: TRBJ2-3; d_gene: TRBD2; abundance: -; v_gene: TRBV5-5; CDR3nt: TGTGCCAGCAGTTCGCGGGGGGCGAGCACAGATACGCAGTATTTT; CDR3aa: CASSSRGASTDTQYF
j_gene: TRBJ1-1; d_gene: -; abundance: -; v_gene: TRBV3-1/TRBV3-2; CDR3nt: TGTGCCAGCAGCCCCCTAGACAGCAACACTGAAGCTTTCTTT; CDR3aa: CASSPLDSNTEAFF
j_gene: TRBJ1-2; d_gene: -; abundance: -; v_gene: TRBV28; CDR3nt: TGTGCCAGCAGTTCGTACCAAAACACAGCTAACTATGGCTACACCTTC; CDR3aa: CASSSYQNTANYGYTF
j_gene: TRBJ1-2; d_gene: TRBD1; abundance: -; v_gene: TRBV10-3; CDR3nt: TGTGCCATTTCAGGGGGCGACAGCTATGGCTACACCTTC; CDR3aa: CAISGGDSYGYTF
j_gene: TRBJ1-5; d_gene: -; abundance: -; v_gene: TRBV27; CDR3nt: TGTGCCAGCAGTTTATCGGGGGGTGGCAATCAGCCCCAGCATTTT; CDR3aa: CASSLSGGGNQPQHF
j_gene: TRBJ1-1; d_gene: -; abundance: -; v_gene: TRBV7-2; CDR3nt: TGTGCCAGCAGCCTAAGAGGACAGCAGAACACTGAAGCTTTCTTT; CDR3aa: CASSLRGQQNTEAFF
j_gene: TRBJ1-3; d_gene: -; abundance: once; v_gene: TRBV9; CDR3nt: TGTGCCAGCAGCCCCCTTTGGGGGACTCCCCCCAGGTCTGGAAACACCATATATTTT; CDR3aa: CASSPLWGTPPRSGNTIYF
j_gene: TRBJ2-3; d_gene: TRBD2; abundance: -; v_gene: TRBV18; CDR3nt: TGTGCCAGCTCACCTAGCGGGCCTAGCACAGATACGCAGTATTTT; CDR3aa: CASSPSGPSTDTQYF
j_gene: TRBJ2-3; d_gene: -; abundance: -; v_gene: TRBV5-1; CDR3nt: TGCGCCAGCAGCCAAAAAGATACGCAGTATTTT; CDR3aa: CASSQKDTQYF
j_gene: TRBJ2-2; d_gene: -; abundance: few; v_gene: TRBV4-1; CDR3nt: TGCGCCAGCAGCCAAGATCTGGCAGCGACCGGGGAGCTGTTTTTT; CDR3aa: CASSQDLAATGELFF
j_gene: TRBJ1-3; d_gene: TRBD1; abundance: few; v_gene: TRBV5-1; CDR3nt: TGCGCCAGCAGCCAGAGCCCGACAGGGGGCAAGGGAGACACCATATATTTT; CDR3aa: CASSQSPTGGKGDTIYF
j_gene: TRBJ2-7; d_gene: -; abundance: -; v_gene: TRBV16; CDR3nt: TGTGCCAGCAGCCAATCGCAGGGAATTACCTACGAGCAGTACTTC; CDR3aa: CASSQSQGITYEQYF
j_gene: TRBJ1-4; d_gene: TRBD1; abundance: once; v_gene: TRBV28; CDR3nt: TGTGCCAGCAGAAGGACAGGGATAAATGAAAAACTGTTTTTT; CDR3aa: CASRRTGINEKLFF
j_gene: TRBJ1-1; d_gene: -; abundance: -; v_gene: TRBV7-9; CDR3nt: TGTGCCAGCAGCTTAGACGCGGGGAACACTGAAGCTTTCTTT; CDR3aa: CASSLDAGNTEAFF
j_gene: TRBJ1-2; d_gene: -; abundance: -; v_gene: TRBV4-3; CDR3nt: TGCGCCAGCAGCCAAGATATACGGCAGGATGGCTACACCTTC; CDR3aa: CASSQDIRQDGYTF
j_gene: TRBJ1-5; d_gene: TRBD1; abundance: -; v_gene: TRBV15; CDR3nt: TGTGCCACCAGCAGAGACAGGGGGCAGGGCAATCAGCCCCAGCATTTT; CDR3aa: CATSRDRGQGNQPQHF